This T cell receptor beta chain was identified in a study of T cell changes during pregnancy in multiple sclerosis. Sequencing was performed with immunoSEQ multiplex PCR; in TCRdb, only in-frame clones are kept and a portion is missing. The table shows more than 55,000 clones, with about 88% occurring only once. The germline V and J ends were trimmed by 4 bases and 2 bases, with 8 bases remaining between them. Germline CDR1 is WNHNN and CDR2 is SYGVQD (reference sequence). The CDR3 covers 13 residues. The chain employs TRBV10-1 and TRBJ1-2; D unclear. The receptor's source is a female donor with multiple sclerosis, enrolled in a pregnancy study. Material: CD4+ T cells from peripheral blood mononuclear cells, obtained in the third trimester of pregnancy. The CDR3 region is CASSGATNYGYTF. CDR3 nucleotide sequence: TGCGCCAGCAGTGGAGCCACCAACTATGGCTACACCTTC.